This T cell receptor beta chain derives from a study of T-cell reconstitution after alpha-beta-depleted transplantation in children listed by TCRdb under 2016. Study-wide context: Using TCR repertoire profiling, the study quantitatively followed how T-cell immune reconstitution unfolded in children after TCRalphabeta/CD19-depleted allogeneic hematopoietic cell transplantation. Results and caveats for the whole study, not just this receptor: Hyperexpanded clone frequencies declined over subsequent months; after one year, T-cell counts and TCRbeta diversity were mostly attributed to newly produced T cells. The apparently early recovery of alphabetaT-cell counts about two months after transplant reportedly depended on only several hundred rapidly expanded clones that came from non-depleted graft cells. In some patients, the high TCRbeta diversity seen at day 60 was put down to recipient T cells and intrathymic progenitors that had survived conditioning.

Library creation used PCR. Sequencing instrument: Illumina HiSeq 2500. Molecular barcoding was employed in the preparation of TCR libraries, with unique molecular identifiers being used to normalize TCRbeta repertoire quantification. TCRdb passed the public sequencing reads through fastp at Q25 and MiXCR, retaining productive beta sequences. Rows matching on CDR3 protein sequence are summarized as one entry with the most common DNA and genes. The sample table shows about 200,000 distinct CDR3 sequences, and around 5.9% are seen once. The top ten clonotypes cover 4.5% of the sample. Many counts were recorded for this clonotype. Its specific antigen is unknown. No qualities accompany the bases; no much larger clone lies one base away. According to the study, the label for this sample's treatment or condition signals: allogeneic hematopoietic cell transplantation with graft depleted of TCRalphabeta T cells and CD19 B cells. TCRalphabeta/CD19-depleted allogeneic hematopoietic cell grafts were given to the transplant recipients, all of whom were children.

The V and J ends are trimmed by 0 bases and 0 bases, leaving 9 bases between them. Taken from cysteine to phenylalanine, the CDR3 has 16 residues. This entry keeps only the CDR3 DNA: 48 bases, framed from base 1. Via the germline V gene, CDR1 is ENHRY and CDR2 SYGVKD. The source material was PBMCs, sampled before TCRalphabeta/CD19-depleted stem cell transplant. The TCR originated in a girl less than two years old with combined immunodeficiency, due to receive a stem cell transplant. The rearrangement joined TRBV10-3 to TRBJ1-3, with a weak D call of TRBD1 (6 bases match). The CDR3 reads as follows: CAISESQGYSGNTIYF. The DNA sequence reads TGTGCCATCAGTGAGTCACAGGGTTACTCTGGAAACACCATATATTTT.